This T cell receptor (beta chain) originates from a study of CD8 T cells in ankylosing spondylitis (dated by TCRdb to between 2016 and 2019). As for the study more broadly: To find TCR variants linked to disease, the study profiled T cell receptor beta repertoires in ankylosing spondylitis patients and healthy donors. The full study cohort comprised 25 ankylosing spondylitis patients and roughly 100 healthy donors. Peripheral blood was sampled, and synovial fluid was additionally collected from ankylosing spondylitis patients. The paper's findings and limits, for the study overall: In peripheral blood, the disease-linked clones were found at relatively low frequencies and had a CD8+ phenotype. A TCR beta motif made up of several highly homologous amino acid variants appeared to be characteristic of blood from ankylosing spondylitis patients. The disease-linked clones were reported as significantly enriched in matched synovial fluid samples from ankylosing spondylitis patients. Some of the motif variants had been reported before in the synovial fluid and blood of reactive arthritis patients, a finding that suggests common disease-initiation mechanisms.

Points on this clonotype: What antigen it recognizes has not been identified. Qualities for individual bases were not recorded, and no much larger clone is one base off.

The reads were generated on an Illumina HiSeq 2500. Quantitative 5'-RACE with molecular barcodes was used to prepare TCR beta libraries. For the original study's pipeline: To identify disease-linked TCR variants, a new computational method was used, one built on a probabilistic model of VDJ rearrangement. Through fastp at Q25 and MiXCR, TCRdb rebuilt clones from the public reads, retaining in-frame beta chains. Merged by CDR3 protein, the rows form single entries marked with the most common genes and DNA. TCRdb, not the original authors, processed these V and J calls. The sample table contains about 360,000 distinct CDR3 sequences; only one count was recorded for 20% of them. The ten largest clonotypes hold about 12% of the sample. The CDR3 covers 13 residues, taking in both the cysteine and the phenylalanine. Only the CDR3 portion is preserved as DNA: 39 bases, with reading frame beginning at the first base. Taken from the germline V gene, the CDR1 and CDR2 loops are MNHNS and SASEGT. Between the V and J ends, shortened by 5 bases and 7 bases respectively, the junction contains 12 bases.

This receptor chain uses TRBV6-1 and TRBJ2-1, with no reliable assignment of the D segment. The TCR was taken from a male donor with ankylosing spondylitis or in good health (not recorded which). The source material was blood, either unsorted or a sorted T cell fraction (not recorded which). The CDR3 reads CASSSYSRNEQFF. The DNA reads TGTGCCAGCAGTTCTTACAGTCGTAATGAGCAGTTCTTC.